This record covers a single T cell receptor beta chain. The antigen this receptor binds is unknown. This entry is derived from a study of cytomegalovirus exposure and HLA in healthy donors (dated by TCRdb to 2016 to 2017). Background on the whole study: According to an earlier analysis of 550 to 700 of the donors, roughly 180 million T cells yielded 95 million to 140 million unique TCR beta sequences and around 280 Gb of sequence data. The genetic ancestry cluster associated with self-reported Caucasian donors included approximately 85% of the roughly 400 genotyped donors. Among 300 to 450 genotyped donors of the cohort, an average of around 240,000 unique TCR beta nucleotide sequences were sequenced per donor, roughly 18% of them non-productive. Roughly five DR-DQ haplotypes were treated as single units for association and clustering because of strong linkage in the cohort. A later genetic analysis used genome-wide SNP genotypes for about 65% of the 666 donors, treating that subset as a discovery cohort. Rather than drawing on any new phenotypic data, the later analysis identified candidate immune exposures from TCR beta sequences and the way those sequences occurred across donors. High-throughput TCR immunosequencing, statistical association of individual TCRs with disease status, and machine learning were combined to predict cytomegalovirus infection status. In a later analysis, previously published TCR beta repertoires from several hundred donors were re-analyzed and high-resolution HLA genotyping was added so that TCR occurrence patterns could be studied. The study used immunosequencing to profile the T cell repertoires of hundreds of subjects and linked those repertoires to cytomegalovirus serostatus. Typing coverage varied by locus: roughly 629-640 donors for A, B, C, DRB1 and DQB1; more than 500 for DQA1; more than 600 for DPA1; roughly 450 for DPB1. The study aimed to test whether signatures of past pathogen exposure could be identified by cataloging public T cell receptors. Class I and class II HLA loci were covered by the typing at four-digit resolution. All discovery cohort repertoires had been generated using a single sequencing platform. An early release covering some 640 HLA-typed donors comprised about 290 gigabases of sequencing data and tens of millions of unique TCR sequences. Along with the roughly 610-subject first cohort, a separate validation cohort of some 130 different subjects was used. Donor age, sex, ethnicity and CMV serostatus were compiled together with the repertoire data. An earlier analysis of roughly 600 of the donors used high-throughput TCR beta sequencing to judge whether each TCR beta V gene segment behaved as functional or pseudogenic. General conclusions and limits of the study: An earlier analysis of approximately 530 of the donors showed that most TCR beta V segments appeared in productive rearrangements either about 87% or about 30% of the time, which broadly matched IMGT annotations. A later analysis associated 16,951 TCR beta sequences with specific HLA alleles at a false discovery rate of 0.05. According to a later genetic analysis, donors in an Asian-associated ancestry cluster had fewer N-insertions in productive TCRs than the approximately 670-donor mean. A later analysis found that HLA-associated TCR beta chains were more clonally expanded and had lower generation probabilities than equally common non-associated chains. Because some donors lacked HLA typing at each locus, the association tests relied only on the typed subset. A cluster of highly shared sequence variants was judged likely to represent a technical artifact of the sequencing pipeline. For the cohort, immune exposure information was limited to CMV serostatus. The presence/absence analyses assumed that sequencing depth was roughly uniform across donors, and that assumption may not be true. According to a later analysis, parvovirus B19, influenza, CMV and Epstein-Barr virus appeared linked to several top co-occurrence clusters. When HLA alleles, especially DR and DQ, strongly co-occurred, TCR associations were difficult to assign to individual alleles. The 87-base-pair reads could not distinguish some IMGT-functional V segments, including TRBV6-2 and TRBV6-3, so those segments were excluded. A further reported finding was that TCR beta sequences accurately predicted the HLA-A and HLA-B alleles for most subjects in the first cohort. Linkage disequilibrium might explain the correlated functional status among segregating V segments, but an unknown experimental factor could not be excluded. The study gave a list of around 170 TCR beta chains associated with cytomegalovirus. The authors suggested that the approach could potentially be generalized to other disease states and immunological phenotypes. Because counts were too low, 15 to 20 rarely observed V segments, including chromosome 9 orphons, were left out of the earlier analysis of some 600 of the donors. While some public TCRs were present in many individuals, most TCR sequences turned up only very rarely across donors. A few of the identified cytomegalovirus-associated TCR beta chains were confirmed in vitro to be specific for cytomegalovirus antigens. Cytomegalovirus status was reported to be diagnosed by the classifier with high specificity and sensitivity in both the original and validation cohorts. In a later analysis, TCR association rates were found to vary across HLA loci, with the most associated TCRs seen for DRB1 alleles and the fewest for HLA-C alleles. In this cohort, only TCR beta chains were sequenced, and detectable features were limited by the absence of alpha or paired-chain data. Most CMV-associated TCR beta chains appeared to be HLA-restricted in a later analysis, and the HLA associations seemed to be driven largely by CMV exposure. V-gene and J-gene trimming of TCR beta chains was associated with a missense DCLRE1C variant in a later genetic analysis, and the association was replicated in an independent cohort.

The cohort was made up of 500 to 850 healthy bone marrow donors. At the time of sampling, every cohort member was nominally healthy, though immune exposures that went unrecorded were likely present. The donor tested CMV seronegative and was one of the 352 seronegative cohort members. A peripheral blood sample was provided by each donor, and peripheral blood mononuclear cells were used for TCR beta sequencing. Genomic DNA was extracted from the blood cell samples with the Qiagen DNeasy Blood Extraction Kit. Counted from cysteine to phenylalanine, this CDR3 has 16 amino acids. The read is trimmed to its CDR3 DNA, 48 bases read in frame from base 1. From the germline V gene, CDR1 is SNHLY and CDR2 is FYNNEI. V ends up 4 bases short and J 13 bases short, with an unmatched junction base count of 21. The library was produced with the immunoSEQ multiplex PCR assay. A mixture of 60 forward primers for TCR Vbeta segments and 13 reverse primers for TCR Jbeta segments was used in the multiplex PCR. The CDR3 region of rearranged TCR beta genes was amplified from genomic DNA with a multiplex PCR assay. The amplified TCR beta libraries were sequenced on the Illumina HiSeq System as 87-base-pair reads. The paper's processing steps were these. A later analysis counted about 82 million unique TCR beta chains across the 650 to 800 repertoires, and some 11 million of these chains were shared by at least two donors. Raw reads were error-corrected and collapsed into unique sequences with a nearest-neighbor algorithm that merged closely related sequences to remove PCR and sequencing errors. V, D and J gene segments were assigned by aligning CDR3 sequences to IMGT reference sequences. For a sequence to be retained, at least a six-nucleotide match to both a V gene segment and a J gene segment was required. A rearrangement counted as productive if the CDR3 had no stop codons and remained in frame with V and J, and every other rearrangement counted as non-productive. CDR3 was defined by IMGT convention, running from the second conserved V-encoded cysteine to the conserved J-encoded phenylalanine. The earlier analysis of some 550 of the donors excluded any sequence lacking an unambiguous match to a single V gene segment. In an earlier analysis of approximately 550 of the donors, V segments were called functional above 56.7% productive rearrangements and were called segregating when the between-donor standard deviation exceeded 5%. A statistical classification framework was developed to diagnose cytomegalovirus status using the catalog of TCR beta chain sequences. In a later analysis, V and J genes were assigned by comparing TCR nucleotide sequences against IMGT/GENE-DB human TR gene sequences. The TCRdist pipeline was used in a later analysis to assign CDR3 sequences and most-parsimonious VDJ recombination scenarios. In a later analysis, each TCR beta chain was defined by its CDR3 amino acid sequence together with its V-gene family, and reads lacking a unique V-gene family were excluded. As a way to deal with suspected cross-contamination and a sequencing artifact, a later analysis dropped 450 to 700 nucleotide sequences that were highly shared and had low generation probability. In a later analysis, a clonal expansion index for each public chain was calculated from normalized within-repertoire ranks of inferred template counts. A later analysis computed generation probabilities with a VDJ recombination model fitted to out-of-frame rearrangements, and checked the results against IGoR. A later analysis scored TCR-TCR, TCR-HLA and TCR-CMV co-occurrence with hypergeometric tests, applying a repertoire-size bias correction to TCR pairs. False discovery rates were estimated in a later analysis by permuting HLA or CMV assignments 20 times. A later analysis grouped co-occurring TCRs with DBSCAN, adding TCRdist sequence similarity when clustering within HLA-allele-positive subsets. For co-occurrence clustering, repertoires with fewer than 30,000 or more than 120,000 public chains were excluded, along with five repertoires with anomalous nucleotide sharing. TCRdb holds this immuneACCESS table with in-frame rearrangements only. Some clones are missing; in checked studies, unresolved V genes explain under half, and the rest has no known cause. From that table come the V and J calls and clone size; the DNA was used to work out D and trimming. This sample's table has entries for roughly 110,000 clones. Of the sample, 3.7% falls within the top ten clones.

The V gene is TRBV2 and the J gene is TRBJ1-2; TRBD1 matches 7 bases in the middle. The receptor was derived from a man younger than 45 in good health and CMV-seronegative. Sequencing was done on a sample of PBMCs. The DNA sequence follows: TGTGCCAGCAGTGCCCACCCCGGACAGGCCTCCTATGTTCCCACCTTC. Protein translation: CASSAHPGQASYVPTF.